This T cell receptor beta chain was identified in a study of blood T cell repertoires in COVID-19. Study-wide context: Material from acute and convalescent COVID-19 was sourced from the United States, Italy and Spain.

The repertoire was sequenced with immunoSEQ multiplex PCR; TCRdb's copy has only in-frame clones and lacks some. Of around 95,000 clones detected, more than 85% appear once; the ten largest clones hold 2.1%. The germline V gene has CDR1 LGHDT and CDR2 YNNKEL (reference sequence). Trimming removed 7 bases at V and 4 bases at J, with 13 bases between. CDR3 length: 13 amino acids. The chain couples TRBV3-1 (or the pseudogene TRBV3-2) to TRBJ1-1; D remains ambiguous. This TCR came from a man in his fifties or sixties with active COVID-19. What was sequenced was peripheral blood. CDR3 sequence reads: CASTPRAGTEAFF. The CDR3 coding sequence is TGTGCCAGCACGCCAAGGGCGGGCACTGAAGCTTTCTTT.